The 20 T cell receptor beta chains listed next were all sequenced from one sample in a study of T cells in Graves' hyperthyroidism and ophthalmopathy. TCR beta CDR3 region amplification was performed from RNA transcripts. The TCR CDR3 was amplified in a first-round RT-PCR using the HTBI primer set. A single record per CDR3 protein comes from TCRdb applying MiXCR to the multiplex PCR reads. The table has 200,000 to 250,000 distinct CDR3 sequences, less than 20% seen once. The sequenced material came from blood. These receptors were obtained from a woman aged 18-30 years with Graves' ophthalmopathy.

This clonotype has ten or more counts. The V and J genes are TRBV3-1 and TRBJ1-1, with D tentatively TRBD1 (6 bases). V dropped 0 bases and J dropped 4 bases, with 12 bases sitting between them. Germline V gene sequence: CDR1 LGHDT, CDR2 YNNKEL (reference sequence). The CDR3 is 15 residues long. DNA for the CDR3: TGTGCCAGCAGCCAAGATCCGGGGGCGACCACTGAAGCTTTCTTT. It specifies CASSQDPGATTEAFF.

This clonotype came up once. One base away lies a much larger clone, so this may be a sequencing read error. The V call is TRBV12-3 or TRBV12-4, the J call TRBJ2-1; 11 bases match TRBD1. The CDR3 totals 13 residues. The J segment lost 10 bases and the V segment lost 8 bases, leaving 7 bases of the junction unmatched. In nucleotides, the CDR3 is TGTGCCAGCGTCGGACAGGGGGCCCACGAGCAGTTCTTC. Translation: CASVGQGAHEQFF.

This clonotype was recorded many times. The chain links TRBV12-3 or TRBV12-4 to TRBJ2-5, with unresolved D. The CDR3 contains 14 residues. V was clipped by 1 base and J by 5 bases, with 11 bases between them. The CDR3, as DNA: TGTGCCAGCAGTTTAGTGGGTAGCCCGGAGACCCAGTACTTC. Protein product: CASSLVGSPETQYF.

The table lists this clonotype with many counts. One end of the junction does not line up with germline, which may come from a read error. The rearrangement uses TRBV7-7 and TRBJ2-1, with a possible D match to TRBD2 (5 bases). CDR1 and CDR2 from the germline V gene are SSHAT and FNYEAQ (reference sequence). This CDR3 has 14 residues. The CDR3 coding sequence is TGTGCTAGCAGCTTAGCGCGTGGAGTCCATGAGCAGTTCTTC. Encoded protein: CASSLARGVHEQFF. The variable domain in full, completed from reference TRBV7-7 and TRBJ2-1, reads GAGVSQSPRYKVTKRGQDVTLRCDPISSHATLYWYQQALGQGPEFLTYFNYEAQPDKSGLPSDRFSAERPEGSISTLTIQRTEQRDSAMYRCASSLARGVHEQFFGPGTRLTVL.

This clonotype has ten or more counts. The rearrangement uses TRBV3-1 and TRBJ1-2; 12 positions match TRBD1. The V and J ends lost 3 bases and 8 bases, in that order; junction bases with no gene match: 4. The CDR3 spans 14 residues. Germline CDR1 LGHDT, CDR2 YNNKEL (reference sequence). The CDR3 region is CASSHGTGGRGYTF. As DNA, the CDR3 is TGTGCCAGCAGCCATGGGACAGGGGGCCGAGGCTACACCTTC.

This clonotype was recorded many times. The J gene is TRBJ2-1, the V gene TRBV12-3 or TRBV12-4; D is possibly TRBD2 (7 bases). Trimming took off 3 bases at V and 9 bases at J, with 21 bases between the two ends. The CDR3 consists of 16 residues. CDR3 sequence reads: CASSFFAGAKGLEQFF. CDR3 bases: TGTGCCAGCAGTTTTTTTGCGGGGGCAAAGGGACTTGAGCAGTTCTTC.

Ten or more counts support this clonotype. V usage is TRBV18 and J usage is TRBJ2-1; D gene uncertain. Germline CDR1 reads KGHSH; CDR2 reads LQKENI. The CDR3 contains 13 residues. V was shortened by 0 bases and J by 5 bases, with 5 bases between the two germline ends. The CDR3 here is CASSPPMDNEQFF. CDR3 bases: TGTGCCAGCTCACCACCGATGGACAATGAGCAGTTCTTC.

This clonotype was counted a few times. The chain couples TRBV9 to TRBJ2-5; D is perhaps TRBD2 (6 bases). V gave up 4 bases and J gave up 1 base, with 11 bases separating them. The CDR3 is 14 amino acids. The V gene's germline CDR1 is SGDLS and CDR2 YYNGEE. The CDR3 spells CASSIPGLQETQYF. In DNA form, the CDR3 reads TGTGCCAGCAGCATACCGGGACTCCAAGAGACCCAGTACTTC. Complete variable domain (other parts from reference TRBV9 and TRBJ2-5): DSGVTQTPKHLITATGQRVTLRCSPRSGDLSVYWYQQSLDQGLQFLIQYYNGEERAKGNILERFSAQQFPDLHSELNLSSLELGDSALYFCASSIPGLQETQYFGPGTRLLVL.

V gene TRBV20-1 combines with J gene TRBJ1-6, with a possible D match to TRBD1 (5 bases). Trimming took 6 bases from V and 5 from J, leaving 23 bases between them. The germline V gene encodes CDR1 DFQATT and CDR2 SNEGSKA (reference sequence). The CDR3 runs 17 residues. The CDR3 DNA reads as TGCAGTGCCAGCCCGATTCTTTCTATAGGGGATAATTCACCCCTCCACTTT. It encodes CSASPILSIGDNSPLHF.

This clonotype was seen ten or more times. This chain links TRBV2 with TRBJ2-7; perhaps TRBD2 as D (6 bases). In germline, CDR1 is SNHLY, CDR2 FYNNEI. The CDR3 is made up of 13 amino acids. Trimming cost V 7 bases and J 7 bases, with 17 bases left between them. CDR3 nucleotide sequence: TGTGCCAGCACCGGGACTGAGCTCGGGGAGCAGTACTTC. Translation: CASTGTELGEQYF.

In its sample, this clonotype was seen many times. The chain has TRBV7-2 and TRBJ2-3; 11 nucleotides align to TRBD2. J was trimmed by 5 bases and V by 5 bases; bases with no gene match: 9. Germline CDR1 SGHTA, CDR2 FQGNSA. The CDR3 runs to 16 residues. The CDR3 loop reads CASSRQLAGVGDTQYF. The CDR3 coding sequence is TGTGCCAGCAGCCGCCAACTAGCGGGAGTGGGAGATACGCAGTATTTT.

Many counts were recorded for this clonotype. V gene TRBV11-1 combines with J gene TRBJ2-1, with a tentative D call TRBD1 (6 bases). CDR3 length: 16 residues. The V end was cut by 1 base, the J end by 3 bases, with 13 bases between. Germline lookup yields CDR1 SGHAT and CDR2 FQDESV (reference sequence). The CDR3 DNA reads TGTGCCAGCAGCTTAGGGACAGAGTCAGTCTACAATGAGCAGTTCTTC. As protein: CASSLGTESVYNEQFF. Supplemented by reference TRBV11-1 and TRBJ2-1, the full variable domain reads EAEVAQSPRYKITEKSQAVAFWCDPISGHATLYWYRQILGQGPELLVQFQDESVVDDSQLPKDRFSAERLKGVDSTLKIQPAELGDSAMYLCASSLGTESVYNEQFFGPGTRLTVL.

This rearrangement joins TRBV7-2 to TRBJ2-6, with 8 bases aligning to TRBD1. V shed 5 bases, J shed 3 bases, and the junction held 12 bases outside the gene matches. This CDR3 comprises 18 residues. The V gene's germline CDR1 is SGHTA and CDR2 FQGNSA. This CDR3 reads CASSPHRHGTGGANVLTF. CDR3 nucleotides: TGTGCCAGCAGCCCACACAGACACGGGACAGGTGGGGCCAACGTCCTGACTTTC.

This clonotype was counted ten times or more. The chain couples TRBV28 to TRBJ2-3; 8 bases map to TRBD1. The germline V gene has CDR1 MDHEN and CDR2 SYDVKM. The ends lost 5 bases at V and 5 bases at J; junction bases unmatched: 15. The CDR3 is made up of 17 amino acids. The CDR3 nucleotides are TGTGCCAGCAGTACGGGCGCAGACAGGGGACGGAGAGATACGCAGTATTTT. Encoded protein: CASSTGADRGRRDTQYF. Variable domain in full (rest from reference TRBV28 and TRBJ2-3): DVKVTQSSRYLVKRTGEKVFLECVQDMDHENMFWYRQDPGLGLRLIYFSYDVKMKEKGDIPEGYSVSREKKERFSLILESASTNQTSMYLCASSTGADRGRRDTQYFGPGTRLTVL.

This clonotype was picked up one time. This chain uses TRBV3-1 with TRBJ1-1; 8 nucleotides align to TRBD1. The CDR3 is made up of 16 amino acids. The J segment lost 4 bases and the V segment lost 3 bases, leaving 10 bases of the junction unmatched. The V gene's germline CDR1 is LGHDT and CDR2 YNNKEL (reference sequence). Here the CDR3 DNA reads TGTGCCAGCAGCCAGGAACTCGACAGGGGTGGCACTGAAGCTTTCTTT. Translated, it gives CASSQELDRGGTEAFF.

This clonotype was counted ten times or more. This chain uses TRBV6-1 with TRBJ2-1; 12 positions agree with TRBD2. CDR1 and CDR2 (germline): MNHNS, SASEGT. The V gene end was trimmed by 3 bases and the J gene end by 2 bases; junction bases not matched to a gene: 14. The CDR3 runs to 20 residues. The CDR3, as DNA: TGTGCCAGCAGTGATCAGAAGCTAGCGGGGGGGCCAGGCGCCTACAATGAGCAGTTCTTC. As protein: CASSDQKLAGGPGAYNEQFF.

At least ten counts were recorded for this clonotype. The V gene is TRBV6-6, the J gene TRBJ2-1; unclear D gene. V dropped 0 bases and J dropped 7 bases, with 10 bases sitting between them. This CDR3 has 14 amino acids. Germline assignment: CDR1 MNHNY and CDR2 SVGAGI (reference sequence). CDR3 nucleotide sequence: TGTGCCAGCAGTTACTCGATTGGCCTGAATGAGCAGTTCTTC. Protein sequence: CASSYSIGLNEQFF.

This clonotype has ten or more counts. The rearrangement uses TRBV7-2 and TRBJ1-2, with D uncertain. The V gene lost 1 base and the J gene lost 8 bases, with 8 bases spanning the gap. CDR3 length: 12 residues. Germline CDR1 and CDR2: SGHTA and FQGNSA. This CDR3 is CASSLDQRGYTF. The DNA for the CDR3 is TGTGCCAGCAGCTTAGACCAGCGAGGCTACACCTTC.

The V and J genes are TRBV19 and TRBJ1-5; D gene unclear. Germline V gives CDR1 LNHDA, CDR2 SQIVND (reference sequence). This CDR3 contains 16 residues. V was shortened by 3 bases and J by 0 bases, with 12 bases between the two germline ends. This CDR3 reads CASSISSYYSNQPQHF. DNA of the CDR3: TGTGCCAGTAGTATTTCAAGCTACTATAGCAATCAGCCCCAGCATTTT.

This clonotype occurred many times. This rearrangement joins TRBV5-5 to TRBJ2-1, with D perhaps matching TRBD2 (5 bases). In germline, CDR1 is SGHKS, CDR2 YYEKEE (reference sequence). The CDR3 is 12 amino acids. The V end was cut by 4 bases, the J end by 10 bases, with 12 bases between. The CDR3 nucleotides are TGTGCCAGCAGCGACTATGGGGTGGAGCAGTTCTTC. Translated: CASSDYGVEQFF.